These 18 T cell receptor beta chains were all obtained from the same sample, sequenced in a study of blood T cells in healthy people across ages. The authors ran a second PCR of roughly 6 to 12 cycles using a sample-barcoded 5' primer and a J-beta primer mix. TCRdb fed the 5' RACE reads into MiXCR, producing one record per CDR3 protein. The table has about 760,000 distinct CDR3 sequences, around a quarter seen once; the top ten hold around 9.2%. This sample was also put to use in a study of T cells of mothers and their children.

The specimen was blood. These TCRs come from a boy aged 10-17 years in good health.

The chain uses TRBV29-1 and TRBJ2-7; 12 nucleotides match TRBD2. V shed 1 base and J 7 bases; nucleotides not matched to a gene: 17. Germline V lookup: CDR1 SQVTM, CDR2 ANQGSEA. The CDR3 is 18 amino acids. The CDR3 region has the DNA TGCAGCGTTGAAGTTACAGGGAGTCTAGCGGGAGGGCCACCGGAGCAGTACTTC. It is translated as CSVEVTGSLAGGPPEQYF.

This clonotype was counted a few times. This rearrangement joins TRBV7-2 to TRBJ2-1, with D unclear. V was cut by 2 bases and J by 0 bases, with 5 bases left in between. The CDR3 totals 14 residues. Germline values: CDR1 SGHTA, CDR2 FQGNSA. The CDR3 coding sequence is TGTGCCAGCAGCTTAACGGTCTCCTACAATGAGCAGTTCTTC. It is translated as CASSLTVSYNEQFF.

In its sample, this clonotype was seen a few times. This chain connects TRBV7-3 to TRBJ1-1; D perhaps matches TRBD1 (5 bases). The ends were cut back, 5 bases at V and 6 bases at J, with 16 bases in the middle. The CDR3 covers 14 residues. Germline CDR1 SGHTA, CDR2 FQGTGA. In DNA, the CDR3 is TGTGCCAGCAGCCTAGGGGTGGGACCGTCTGAAGCTTTCTTT. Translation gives CASSLGVGPSEAFF.

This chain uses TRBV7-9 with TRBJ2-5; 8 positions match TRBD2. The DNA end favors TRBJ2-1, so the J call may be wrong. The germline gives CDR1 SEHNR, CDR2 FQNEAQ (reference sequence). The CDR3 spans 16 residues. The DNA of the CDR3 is TGTGCCAGCAGCTTAGCGCGGGGGGCGCCTTACAATGAGCAGTTCTTC. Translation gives CASSLARGAPYNEQFF.

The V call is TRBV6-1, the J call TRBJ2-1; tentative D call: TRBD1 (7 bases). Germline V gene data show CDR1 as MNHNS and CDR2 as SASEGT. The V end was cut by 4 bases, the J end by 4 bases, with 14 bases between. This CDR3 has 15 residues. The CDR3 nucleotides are TGTGCCAGCAGTGGTGACCCAGGGGGGTACAATGAGCAGTTCTTC. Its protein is CASSGDPGGYNEQFF.

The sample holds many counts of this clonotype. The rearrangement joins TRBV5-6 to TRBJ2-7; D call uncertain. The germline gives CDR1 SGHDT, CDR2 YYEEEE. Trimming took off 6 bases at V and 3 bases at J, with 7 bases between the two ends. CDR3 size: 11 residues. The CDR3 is CASTDFYEQYF. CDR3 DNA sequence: TGTGCCAGCACCGACTTCTACGAGCAGTACTTC.

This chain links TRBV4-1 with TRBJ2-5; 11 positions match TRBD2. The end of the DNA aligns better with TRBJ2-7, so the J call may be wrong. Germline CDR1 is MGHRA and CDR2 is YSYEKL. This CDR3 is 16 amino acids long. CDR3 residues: CASSQRTSGGIYEQYF. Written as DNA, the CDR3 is TGCGCCAGCAGCCAACGTACTAGCGGGGGAATCTACGAGCAGTACTTC.

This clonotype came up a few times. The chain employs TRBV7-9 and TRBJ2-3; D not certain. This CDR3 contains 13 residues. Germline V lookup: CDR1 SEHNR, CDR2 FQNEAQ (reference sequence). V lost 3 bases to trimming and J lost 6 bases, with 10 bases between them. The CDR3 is CASSFEVYDTQYF. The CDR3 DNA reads TGTGCCAGCAGCTTCGAAGTCTATGATACGCAGTATTTT. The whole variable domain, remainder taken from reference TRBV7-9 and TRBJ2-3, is DTGVSQNPRHKITKRGQNVTFRCDPISEHNRLYWYRQTLGQGPEFLTYFQNEAQLEKSRLLSDRFSAERPKGSFSTLEIQRTEQGDSAMYLCASSFEVYDTQYFGPGTRLTVL.

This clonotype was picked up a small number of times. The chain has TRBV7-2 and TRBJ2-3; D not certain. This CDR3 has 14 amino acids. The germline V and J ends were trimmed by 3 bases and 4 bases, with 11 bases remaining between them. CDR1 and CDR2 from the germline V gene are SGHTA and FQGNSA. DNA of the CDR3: TGTGCCAGCAGCTTGCTGACGGTGGCAGATACGCAGTATTTT. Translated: CASSLLTVADTQYF.

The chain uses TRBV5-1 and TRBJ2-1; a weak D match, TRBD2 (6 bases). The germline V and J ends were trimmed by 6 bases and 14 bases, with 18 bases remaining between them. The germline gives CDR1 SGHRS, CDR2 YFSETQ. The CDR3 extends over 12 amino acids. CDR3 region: CASKALGGAEFF. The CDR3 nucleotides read TGCGCCAGCAAGGCCTTGGGAGGAGCTGAGTTCTTC.

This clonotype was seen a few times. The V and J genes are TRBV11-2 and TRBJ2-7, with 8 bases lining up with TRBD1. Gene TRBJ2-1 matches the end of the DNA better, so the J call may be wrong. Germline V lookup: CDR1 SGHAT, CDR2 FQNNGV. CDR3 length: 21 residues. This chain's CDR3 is CASSLVGSGTGALLRGNEQFF. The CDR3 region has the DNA TGTGCCAGCAGCTTAGTCGGTTCCGGGACAGGAGCGTTACTACGGGGGAATGAGCAGTTCTTC.

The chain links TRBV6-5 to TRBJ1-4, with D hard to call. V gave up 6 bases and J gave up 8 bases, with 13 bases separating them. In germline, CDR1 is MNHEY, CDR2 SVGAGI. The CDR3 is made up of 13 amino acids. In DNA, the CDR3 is TGTGCCAGCAGCGGACCCTTGGGGGAAAAACTGTTTTTT. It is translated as CASSGPLGEKLFF.

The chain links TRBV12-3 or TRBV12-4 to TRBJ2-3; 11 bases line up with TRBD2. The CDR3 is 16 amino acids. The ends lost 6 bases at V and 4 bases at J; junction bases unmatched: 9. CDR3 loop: CASRRTSGRVSDTQYF. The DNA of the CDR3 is TGTGCCAGCAGACGTACTAGCGGGAGAGTCTCAGATACGCAGTATTTT.

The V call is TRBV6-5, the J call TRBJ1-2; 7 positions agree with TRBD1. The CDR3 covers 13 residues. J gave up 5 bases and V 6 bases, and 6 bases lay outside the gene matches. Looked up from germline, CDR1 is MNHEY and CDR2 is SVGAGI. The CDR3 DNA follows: TGTGCCAGCAGGCGTACAGGGGAATATGGCTACACCTTC. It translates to CASRRTGEYGYTF.

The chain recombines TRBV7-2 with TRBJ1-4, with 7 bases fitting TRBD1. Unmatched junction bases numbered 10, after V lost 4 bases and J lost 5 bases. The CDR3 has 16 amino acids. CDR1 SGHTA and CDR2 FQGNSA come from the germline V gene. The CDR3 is CASSYQPTGLNEKLFF. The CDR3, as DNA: TGTGCCAGCAGCTACCAGCCGACAGGGCTAAATGAAAAACTGTTTTTT.

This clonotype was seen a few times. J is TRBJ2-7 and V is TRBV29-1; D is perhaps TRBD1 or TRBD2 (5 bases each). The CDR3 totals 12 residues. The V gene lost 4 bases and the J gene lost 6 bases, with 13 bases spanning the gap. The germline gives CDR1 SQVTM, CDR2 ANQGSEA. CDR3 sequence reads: CSVGGQGSEQYF. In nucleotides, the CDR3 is TGCAGCGTTGGAGGGCAGGGCTCCGAGCAGTACTTC.

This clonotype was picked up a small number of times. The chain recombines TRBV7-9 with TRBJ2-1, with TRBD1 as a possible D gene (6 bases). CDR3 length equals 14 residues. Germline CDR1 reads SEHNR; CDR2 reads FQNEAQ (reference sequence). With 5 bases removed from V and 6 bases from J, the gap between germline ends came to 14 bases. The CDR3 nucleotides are TGTGCCAGCAGCGGGGTGGGACACAGCAATGAGCAGTTCTTC. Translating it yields CASSGVGHSNEQFF.

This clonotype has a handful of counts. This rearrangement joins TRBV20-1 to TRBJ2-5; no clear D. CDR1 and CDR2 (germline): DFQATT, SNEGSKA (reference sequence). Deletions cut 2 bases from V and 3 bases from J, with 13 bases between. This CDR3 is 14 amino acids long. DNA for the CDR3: TGCAGTGCTAGAATGGCTAGACAAGAAGAGACCCAGTACTTC. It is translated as CSARMARQEETQYF.